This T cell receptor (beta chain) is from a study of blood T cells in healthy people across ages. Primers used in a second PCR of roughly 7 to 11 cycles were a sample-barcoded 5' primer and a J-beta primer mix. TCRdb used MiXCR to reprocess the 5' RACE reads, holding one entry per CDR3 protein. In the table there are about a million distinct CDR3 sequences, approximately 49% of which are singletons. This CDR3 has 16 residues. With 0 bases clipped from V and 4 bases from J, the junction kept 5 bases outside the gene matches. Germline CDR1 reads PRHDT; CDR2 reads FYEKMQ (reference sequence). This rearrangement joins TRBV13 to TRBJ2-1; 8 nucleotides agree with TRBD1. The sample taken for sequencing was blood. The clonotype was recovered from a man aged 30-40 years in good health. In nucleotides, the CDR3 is TGTGCCAGCAGCTTAGGCAGGGGGCGAGGATACAATGAGCAGTTCTTC. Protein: CASSLGRGRGYNEQFF. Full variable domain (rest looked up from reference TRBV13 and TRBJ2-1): AAGVIQSPRHLIKEKRETATLKCYPIPRHDTVYWYQQGPGQDPQFLISFYEKMQSDKGSIPDRFSAQQFSDYHSELNMSSLELGDSALYFCASSLGRGRGYNEQFFGPGTRLTVL.